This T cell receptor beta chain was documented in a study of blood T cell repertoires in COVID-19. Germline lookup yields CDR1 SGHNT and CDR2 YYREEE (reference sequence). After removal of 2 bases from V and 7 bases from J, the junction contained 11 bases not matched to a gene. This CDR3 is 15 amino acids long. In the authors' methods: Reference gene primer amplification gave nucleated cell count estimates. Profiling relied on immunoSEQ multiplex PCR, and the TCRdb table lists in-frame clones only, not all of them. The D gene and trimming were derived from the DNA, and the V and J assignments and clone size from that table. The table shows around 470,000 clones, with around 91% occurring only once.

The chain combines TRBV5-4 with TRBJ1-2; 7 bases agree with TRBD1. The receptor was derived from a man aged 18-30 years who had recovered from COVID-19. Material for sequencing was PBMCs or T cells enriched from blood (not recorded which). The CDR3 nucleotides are TGTGCCAGCAGCTTTCCGGGACAGCGGCGGGGTGGCTACACCTTC. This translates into CASSFPGQRRGGYTF.